This T cell receptor (beta chain) is drawn from a study of regulatory T cells in long-lasting Graves disease (dated by TCRdb to the early 2020s). As for the study more broadly: Newly diagnosed Graves' disease patients had taken antithyroid drugs for less than 3 months. TCR sequencing covered approximately 13 persistent and 20 or so newly diagnosed Graves' disease patients, 33 samples in total. Persistent Graves' disease patients were compared with newly diagnosed Graves' disease patients by peripheral blood TCR sequencing and RNA sequencing. The study took place in China and was registered as a clinical trial.

Library preparation employed multiplex PCR. The sequencer was an Illumina HiSeq 4000. CDR3 regions were amplified by Arm-PCR with iRepertoire HTBI primers to construct TCR beta libraries. Before sequencing, the PCR products went through gel purification. For the original study's pipeline: Gene usage analysis of CDR3 amino acid clonotypes used the approximately 62 TRBV and 11 to 15 TRBJ segments found across samples. COPE and FqMerger were used to merge filtered high-quality paired reads into contigs. BLAST was used to align contigs to IMGT TRBV, TRBD and TRBJ reference genes, and CDR3 was defined according to IMGT. Clonotypes above 0.1% frequency were classified as highly expanded clones. Shannon entropy served as the measure of repertoire diversity, while the Gini coefficient captured V-J evenness. Public clonotypes were defined as clonotypes shared by more than one individual. The public reads were run again by TCRdb, first through fastp at Q25 and then through MiXCR, and only productive beta chains were kept. Every distinct CDR3 protein forms one entry, paired with its most common genes and DNA. These V and J calls rely on TCRdb rather than the paper's analysis. Across this sample there are about 620,000 distinct CDR3 sequences, with less than 20% seen only once. Approximately 18% of the sample lies in the top ten.

As encoded in the germline V gene, CDR1 is SGHAT while CDR2 is FQNNGV. Taken from cysteine to phenylalanine, the CDR3 has 18 residues. Only the CDR3 DNA stays, 54 bases, in frame from base 1. A distance of 20 bases separates the germline ends of V and J, which lose 1 base and 4 bases respectively. This clonotype was counted many times. Its cognate antigen has yet to be identified. No base quality information exists; no much larger clone differs at one position. The paper as a whole reports these results and caveats: Peripheral blood alone was examined, since thyroid tissue, which constituted the primary lesion, could not be accessed. Lower TCR Shannon entropy and fewer highly expanded clones were observed in persistent Graves' disease patients than in newly diagnosed patients, which suggested clonal expansion. Persistent disease showed preferential use of TRBV28, TRBJ1-2 and TRBJ2-5, whereas newly diagnosed disease favored TRBV20-1 and TRBJ2-1. Sequencing and analysis were restricted to the TCR beta chain. Patients with persistent disease shared more public clonotypes (around 3,000) than newly diagnosed patients did (about 970). The small sample size was acknowledged by the authors as a limitation that may reduce accuracy.

Reading the label with the study, this specimen's time point is: newly diagnosed GD, antithyroid drugs for less than 3 months. For both TCR sequencing and RNA sequencing, RNA was extracted from PBMCs in TRIzol. Graves' disease was diagnosed according to American Thyroid Association guidelines. Patients were recruited from an endocrinology department in Xi'an, China. Each patient gave approximately 9 milliliters of peripheral blood, collected in an EDTA anticoagulant tube. PBMCs were isolated by Ficoll Paque Plus density gradient separation without further T cell sorting. An Agilent 2100 Bioanalyzer and agarose gel were used to check RNA quality, while a NanoDrop 2000 measured RNA concentration. These data were also filed under a second study, of T cells in Graves' hyperthyroidism and ophthalmopathy. As described in the second report: A patient counted as having stable Graves' hyperthyroidism if no progression to ophthalmopathy occurred over 18 months of follow-up. The hyperthyroidism patients were between 18 and 65 years old and newly diagnosed, with a disease duration of less than 2 months. Any patient with an uncontrolled infection, another autoimmune disease, pregnancy or lactation was excluded. Diagnoses were based on clinical symptoms, serum thyroxine and TRAb, thyroid ultrasound and orbital computed tomography. The first round of RT-PCR for the TCR CDR3 was performed with the HTBI primer set and the Qiagen OneStep RT-PCR kit. Most expanded thyroid clonotypes (frequency above 0.001) were also detected in blood, suggesting blood repertoires may reflect thyroid immune responses. A 13 V-J signature model separated ophthalmopathy from stable hyperthyroidism, with around 88% sensitivity and roughly 81% specificity in cross-validation and 80%/75% in testing. In validation, the model predicted progression to ophthalmopathy a median of 6.5 months before onset, with approximately 71% sensitivity and just under 75% specificity. To identify TCR V-J signatures that set the groups apart, the researchers used a discovery cohort of more than 95 patients, made up of roughly 45 with Graves' ophthalmopathy and about 60 with stable Graves' hyperthyroidism. An independent validation cohort of under 20 hyperthyroidism patients and 15 or so patients who later progressed to ophthalmopathy tested prospective prediction of ophthalmopathy. The roughly 90 discovery patients were divided at random into training and test sets in a 7:3 ratio. In addition, the study compared T-cell repertoires in thyroid tissue and in blood from roughly 6 Graves' hyperthyroidism patients. After blood sampling, hyperthyroidism patients were treated with methimazole at a starting dose of 30 mg daily, and ophthalmopathy patients were treated with high-dose intravenous methylprednisolone. The libraries were constructed in a second round of multiplex PCR and then size-selected and purified. Paired-end sequencing of the libraries was performed with 100 bp reads on an Illumina HiSeq2000. SOAPnuke was used to process the raw data, removing reads that contained adapters or uncalled bases, had a mean Phred below 15, or lacked an exact match to the constant primer or identifier. High-quality paired reads were merged using COPE v1.2.5, and each unique nucleotide sequence was defined as a clonotype. MiTCR v1.1 was used to align clonotypes to the IMGT TRBV, TRBD and TRBJ reference segments. The analysis included only V-J combinations with a frequency above 0.0001, which together covered roughly 99% of the repertoires. A TCS score was defined as the ratio of F50 (clonal expansion) to E x V (chaos), with BLOSUM62-based TCRdist applied between CDR3 peptides within each V-J. Welch's t-statistics and random forest reduced some 510 V-J features to 10 to 15, which were used in a naive Bayes classifier (R e1071). No statistical method was used to fix the sample size in advance, and group allocation was not hidden from the investigators. According to the paper, TCR Vbeta CDR3 sequencing was carried out on 120 to 150 peripheral blood samples, which came from fewer than 50 ophthalmopathy, under 80 hyperthyroidism and roughly 17 progressor patients.

The sequenced sample was peripheral blood mononuclear cells (PBMCs), obtained at new diagnosis, from a patient treated with antithyroid drugs. The sequence links TRBV11-2 to TRBJ2-1; the D call could be TRBD1 or TRBD2, with each sharing 6 bases. This receptor was obtained from a woman in her twenties or thirties with Graves disease. Donor details come from another sample of the same person, matched by shared clones. The nucleotide sequence is given as TGTGCCAGCAGCTTAGTACCGGGCATCGGGGGCGGTTACAATGAGCAGTTCTTC. Translated, this gives CASSLVPGIGGGYNEQFF.